This T cell receptor (beta chain) derives from a study of spatial heterogeneity in lung cancer. Whole-study context: Beta-chain sequences consistently outnumbered alpha-chain sequences in detection.

Regarding time point: sample taken at primary tumor resection. All TCR cDNA molecules were individually tagged with a unique molecular identifier. From the 5' RACE reads, TCRdb called clonotypes with MiXCR, one entry per CDR3 protein. The sample yields tens of thousands of distinct CDR3 sequences, under 7.5% seen once. V dropped 10 bases and J dropped 4 bases, with 8 bases sitting between them. This CDR3 region has 12 residues. This clonotype was detected many times. Sequencing was performed on PBMCs, taken at surgery. The sequence was collected from a female donor with early-stage non-small cell lung cancer. The chain joins TRBV12-3 or TRBV12-4 to TRBJ1-6; the D is unclear. The CDR3 loop reads CATSVYNSPLHF. The CDR3 DNA follows: TGTGCCACCAGCGTATATAATTCACCCCTCCACTTT.